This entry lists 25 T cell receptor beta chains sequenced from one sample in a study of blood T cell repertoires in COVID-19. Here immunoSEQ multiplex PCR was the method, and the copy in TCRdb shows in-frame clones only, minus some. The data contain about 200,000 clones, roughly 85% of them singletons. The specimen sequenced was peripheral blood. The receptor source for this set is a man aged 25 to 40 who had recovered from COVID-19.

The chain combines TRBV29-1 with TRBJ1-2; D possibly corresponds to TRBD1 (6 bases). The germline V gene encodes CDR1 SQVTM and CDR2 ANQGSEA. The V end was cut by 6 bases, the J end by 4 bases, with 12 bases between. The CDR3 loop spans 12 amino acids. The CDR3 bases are TGCAGCGTAGTACAGGGAGCCTATGGCTACACCTTC. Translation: CSVVQGAYGYTF.

DNA of the CDR3: TGCGCCAGCAGCTTGTTAATAGCGGGGGATAGCAATGAGCAGTTCTTC. Amino acid sequence: CASSLLIAGDSNEQFF. This chain joins TRBV5-1 and TRBJ2-1; the match to TRBD2 covers 9 bases. This CDR3 spans 16 amino acids. In germline, CDR1 is SGHRS, CDR2 YFSETQ. The V segment lost 1 base and the J segment 6 bases; nucleotides outside the gene matches: 8.

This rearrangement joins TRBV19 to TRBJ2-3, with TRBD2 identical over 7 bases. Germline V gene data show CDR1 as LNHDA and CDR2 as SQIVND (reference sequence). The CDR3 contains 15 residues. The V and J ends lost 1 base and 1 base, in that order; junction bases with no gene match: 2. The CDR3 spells CASSIGGRGTDTQYF. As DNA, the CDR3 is TGTGCCAGTAGTATAGGAGGGAGGGGCACAGATACGCAGTATTTT.

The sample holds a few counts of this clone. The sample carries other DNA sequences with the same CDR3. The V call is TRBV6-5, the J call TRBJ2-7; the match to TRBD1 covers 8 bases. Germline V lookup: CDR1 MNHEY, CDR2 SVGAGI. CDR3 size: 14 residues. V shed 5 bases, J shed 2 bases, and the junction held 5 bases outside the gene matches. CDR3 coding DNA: TGTGCCAGCAGTCTACGACAGGGGACCTACGAGCAGTACTTC. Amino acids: CASSLRQGTYEQYF.

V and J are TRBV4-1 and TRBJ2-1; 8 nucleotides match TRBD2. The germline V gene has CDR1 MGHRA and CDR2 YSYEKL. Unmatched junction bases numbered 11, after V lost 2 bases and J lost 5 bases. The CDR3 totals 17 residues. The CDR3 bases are TGCGCCAGCAGCCAAAACGCGGGACTAGGGGCGAACAATGAGCAGTTCTTC. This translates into CASSQNAGLGANNEQFF.

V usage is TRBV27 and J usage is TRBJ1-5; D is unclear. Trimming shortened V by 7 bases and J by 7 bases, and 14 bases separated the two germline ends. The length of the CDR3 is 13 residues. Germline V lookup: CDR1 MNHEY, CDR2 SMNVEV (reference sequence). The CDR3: CASMKGPGQPQHF. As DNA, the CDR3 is TGTGCCAGCATGAAGGGTCCGGGACAGCCCCAGCATTTT.

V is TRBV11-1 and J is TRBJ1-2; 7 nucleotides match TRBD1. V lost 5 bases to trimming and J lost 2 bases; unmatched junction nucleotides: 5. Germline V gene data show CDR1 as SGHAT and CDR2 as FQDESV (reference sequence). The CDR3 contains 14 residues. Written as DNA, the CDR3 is TGTGCCAGCAGCCCTCCAGGGGGGAACTATGGCTACACCTTC. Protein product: CASSPPGGNYGYTF.

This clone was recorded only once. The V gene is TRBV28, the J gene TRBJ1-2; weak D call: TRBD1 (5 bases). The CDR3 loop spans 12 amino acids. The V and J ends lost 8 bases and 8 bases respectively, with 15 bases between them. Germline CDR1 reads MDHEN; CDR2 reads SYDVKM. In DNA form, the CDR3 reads TGTGCCAGCCGGCAGGGTGAATGGGGCTACACCTTC. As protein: CASRQGEWGYTF.

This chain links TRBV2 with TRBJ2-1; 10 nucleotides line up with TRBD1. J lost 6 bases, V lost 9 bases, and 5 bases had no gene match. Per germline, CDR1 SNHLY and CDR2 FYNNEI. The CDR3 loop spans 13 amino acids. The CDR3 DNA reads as TGTGCCAGTAGACAGGGGGCGCGCAATGAGCAGTTCTTC. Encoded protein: CASRQGARNEQFF.

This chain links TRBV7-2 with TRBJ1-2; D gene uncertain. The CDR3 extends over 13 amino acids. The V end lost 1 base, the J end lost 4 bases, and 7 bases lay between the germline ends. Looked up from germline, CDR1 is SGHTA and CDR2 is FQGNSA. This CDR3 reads CASSLVGVYGYTF. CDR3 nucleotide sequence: TGTGCCAGCAGCTTAGTTGGAGTCTATGGCTACACCTTC.

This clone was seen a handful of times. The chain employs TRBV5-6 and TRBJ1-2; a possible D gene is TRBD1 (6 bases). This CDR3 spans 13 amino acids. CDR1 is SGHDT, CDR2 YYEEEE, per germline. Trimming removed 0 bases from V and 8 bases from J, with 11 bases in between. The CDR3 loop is CASSLDRVMGYTF. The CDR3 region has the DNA TGTGCCAGCAGCTTGGACAGGGTGATGGGCTACACCTTC.

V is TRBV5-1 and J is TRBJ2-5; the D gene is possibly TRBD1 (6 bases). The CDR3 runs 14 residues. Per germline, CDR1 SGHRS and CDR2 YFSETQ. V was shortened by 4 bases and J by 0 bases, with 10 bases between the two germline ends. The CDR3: CASSQRQDQETQYF. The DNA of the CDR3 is TGCGCCAGCAGCCAGAGACAGGACCAAGAGACCCAGTACTTC.

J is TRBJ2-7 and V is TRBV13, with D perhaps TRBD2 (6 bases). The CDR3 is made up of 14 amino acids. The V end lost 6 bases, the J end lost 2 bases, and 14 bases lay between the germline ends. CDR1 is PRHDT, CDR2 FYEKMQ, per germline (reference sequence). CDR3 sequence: CASRGRGGPYEQYF. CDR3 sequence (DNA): TGTGCCAGCAGGGGGCGGGGTGGGCCCTACGAGCAGTACTTC. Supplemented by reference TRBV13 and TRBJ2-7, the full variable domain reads AAGVIQSPRHLIKEKRETATLKCYPIPRHDTVYWYQQGPGQDPQFLISFYEKMQSDKGSIPDRFSAQQFSDYHSELNMSSLELGDSALYFCASRGRGGPYEQYFGPGTRLTVT.

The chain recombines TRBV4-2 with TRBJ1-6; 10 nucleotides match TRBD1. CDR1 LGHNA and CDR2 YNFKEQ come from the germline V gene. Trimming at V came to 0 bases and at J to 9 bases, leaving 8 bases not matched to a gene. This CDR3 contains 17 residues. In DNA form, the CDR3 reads TGTGCCAGCAGCCAAGACGAGACAGGGGGCGGGAGTTCACCCCTCCACTTT. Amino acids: CASSQDETGGGSSPLHF.

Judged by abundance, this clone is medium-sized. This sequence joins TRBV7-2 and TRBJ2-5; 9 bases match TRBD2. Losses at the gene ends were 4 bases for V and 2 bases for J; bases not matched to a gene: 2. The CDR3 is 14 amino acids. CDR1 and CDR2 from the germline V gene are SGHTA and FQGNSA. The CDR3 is CASSSTSGQETQYF. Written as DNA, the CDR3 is TGTGCCAGCAGCTCGACTAGCGGACAAGAGACCCAGTACTTC.

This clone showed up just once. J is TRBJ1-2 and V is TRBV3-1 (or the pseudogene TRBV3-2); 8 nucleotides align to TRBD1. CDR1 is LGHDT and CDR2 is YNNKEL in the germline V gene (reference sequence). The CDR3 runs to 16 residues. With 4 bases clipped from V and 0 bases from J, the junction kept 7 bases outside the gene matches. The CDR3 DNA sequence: TGTGCCAGCAGCCTCGGGACAGGTTTTACTAACTATGGCTACACCTTC. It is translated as CASSLGTGFTNYGYTF.

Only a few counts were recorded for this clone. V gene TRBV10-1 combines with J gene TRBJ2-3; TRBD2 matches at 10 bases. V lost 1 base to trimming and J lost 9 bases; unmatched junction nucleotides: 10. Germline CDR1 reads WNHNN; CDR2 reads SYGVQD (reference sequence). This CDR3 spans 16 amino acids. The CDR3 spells CASSEWGSGGAVTQYF. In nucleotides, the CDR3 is TGCGCCAGCAGTGAGTGGGGAAGCGGGGGGGCCGTCACGCAGTATTTT.

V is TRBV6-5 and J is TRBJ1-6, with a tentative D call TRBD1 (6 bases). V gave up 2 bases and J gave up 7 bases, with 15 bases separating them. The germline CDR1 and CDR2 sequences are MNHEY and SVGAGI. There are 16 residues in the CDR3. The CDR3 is CASSYTAQGFNSPLHF. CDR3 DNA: TGTGCCAGCAGTTACACCGCACAGGGTTTCAATTCACCCCTCCACTTT.

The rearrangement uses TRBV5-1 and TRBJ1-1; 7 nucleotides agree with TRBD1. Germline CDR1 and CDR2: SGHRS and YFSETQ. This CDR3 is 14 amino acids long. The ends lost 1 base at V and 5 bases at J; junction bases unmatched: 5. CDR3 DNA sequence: TGCGCCAGCAGCTTGCAGGGGGACTCGACTGAAGCTTTCTTT. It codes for CASSLQGDSTEAFF.

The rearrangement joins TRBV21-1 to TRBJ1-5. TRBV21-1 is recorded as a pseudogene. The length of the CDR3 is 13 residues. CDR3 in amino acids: CASSRPRGEPQHF. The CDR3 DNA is TGTGCCAGCAGCCGCCCCCGGGGTGAGCCCCAGCATTTT.

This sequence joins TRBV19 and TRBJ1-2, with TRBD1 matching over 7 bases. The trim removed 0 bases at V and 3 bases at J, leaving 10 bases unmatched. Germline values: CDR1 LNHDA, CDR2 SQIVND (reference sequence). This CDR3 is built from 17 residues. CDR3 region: CASSIDGDSLWDYGYTF. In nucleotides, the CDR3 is TGTGCCAGTAGTATAGACGGGGACAGTCTCTGGGACTATGGCTACACCTTC.

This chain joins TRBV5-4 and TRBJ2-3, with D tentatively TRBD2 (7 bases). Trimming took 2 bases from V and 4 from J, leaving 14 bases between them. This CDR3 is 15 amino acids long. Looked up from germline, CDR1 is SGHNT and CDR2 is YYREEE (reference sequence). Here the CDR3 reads CASSFRGGAPDTQYF. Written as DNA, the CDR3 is TGTGCCAGCAGCTTTAGGGGGGGGGCCCCAGATACGCAGTATTTT.

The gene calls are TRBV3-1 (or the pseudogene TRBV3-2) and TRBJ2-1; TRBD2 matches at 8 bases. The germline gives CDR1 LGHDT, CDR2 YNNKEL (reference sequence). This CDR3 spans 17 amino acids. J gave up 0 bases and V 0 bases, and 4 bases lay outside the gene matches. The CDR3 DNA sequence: TGTGCCAGCAGCCAAGAGGGACTAGGGCGCTCCTACAATGAGCAGTTCTTC. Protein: CASSQEGLGRSYNEQFF.

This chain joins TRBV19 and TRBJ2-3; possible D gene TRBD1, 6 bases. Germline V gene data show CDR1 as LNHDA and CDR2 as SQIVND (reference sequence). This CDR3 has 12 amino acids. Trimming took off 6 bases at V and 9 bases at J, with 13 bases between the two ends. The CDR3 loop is CASRPTGSTQYF. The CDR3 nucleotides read TGTGCCAGTAGGCCCACAGGGAGCACGCAGTATTTT. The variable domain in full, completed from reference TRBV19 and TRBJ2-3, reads DGGITQSPKYLFRKEGQNVTLSCEQNLNHDAMYWYRQDPGQGLRLIYYSQIVNDFQKGDIAEGYSVSREKKESFPLTVTSAQKNPTAFYLCASRPTGSTQYFGPGTRLTVL.

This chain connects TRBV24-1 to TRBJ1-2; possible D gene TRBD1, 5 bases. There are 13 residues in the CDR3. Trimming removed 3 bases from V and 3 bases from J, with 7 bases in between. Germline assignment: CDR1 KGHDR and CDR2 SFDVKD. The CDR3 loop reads CATSDDSYYGYTF. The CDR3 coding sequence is TGTGCCACCAGTGATGACAGCTACTATGGCTACACCTTC.